These T cell receptor beta chains were read from a single sample in a study of T cells after yellow fever vaccination. TCRdb reprocessed the 5' RACE reads via MiXCR and lists one record per CDR3 protein. The sample has roughly 63,000 distinct CDR3 sequences, roughly 7.4% seen once. The input for sequencing was CD8+ T cells sorted from PBMCs, taken 15 days after the yellow fever booster vaccination. Source of these receptors: a man aged 25 to 40 who received the YFV17D yellow fever vaccine. The CDR3 runs from the conserved cysteine through the conserved F or W. The order of the fields is J gene, D gene, V gene, clone size, CDR3 DNA, CDR3 protein. A D gene is named only where the DNA matches it firmly. Where a row states a size, it is once, few, many or the class of an expanded clone; other rows omit it.

TRBJ1-2 - TRBV29-1 many TGCAGCGTTGAAGAGACTTTGGTCTATGGCTACACCTTC CSVEETLVYGYTF
TRBJ2-7 - TRBV18 few TGTGCCAGCTCAGCGGGACAGACTACCTACGAGCAGTACTTC CASSAGQTTYEQYF
TRBJ2-6 - TRBV12-3/TRBV12-4 - TGTGCCAGCAGTTTCGAGGCGGATCTATCTGGGGCCAACGTCCTGACTTTC CASSFEADLSGANVLTF
TRBJ2-1 - TRBV6-2/TRBV6-3 many TGTGCCAGCAGCCGTCTTGCGAGAAGCTCCTACAATGAGCAGTTCTTC CASSRLARSSYNEQFF
TRBJ1-6 - TRBV6-6 many TGTGCCAGCAGTAACGGGGGGGCGCGGAATTCACCCCTCCACTTT CASSNGGARNSPLHF
TRBJ2-1 - TRBV5-8 many TGTGCCAGCAGCTTGGGTCGTCGCGTTTCCTACAATGAGCAGTTCTTC CASSLGRRVSYNEQFF
TRBJ2-1 - TRBV4-3 many TGCGCCAGCAGCCAAGGGGCAGGGCCCTACAATGAGCAGTTCTTC CASSQGAGPYNEQFF
TRBJ2-1 - TRBV7-9 many TGTGCCAGCAGCTTAGGAAGTACCTACAATGAGCAGTTCTTC CASSLGSTYNEQFF
TRBJ2-3 TRBD2 TRBV7-8 few TGTGCCAGCAGCTTAGTAGCGGGACGCACAGATACGCAGTATTTT CASSLVAGRTDTQYF
TRBJ2-7 - TRBV13 - TGTGCCAGCAGCTCGAGGGGGGAAAGCGGCGAGCAGTACTTC CASSSRGESGEQYF
TRBJ2-1 - TRBV5-1 many TGCGCCAGCAGCTTGTCACAGGGTTTTTACAATGAGCAGTTCTTC CASSLSQGFYNEQFF
TRBJ2-7 - TRBV10-3 many TGTGCCATCAGGACTGATCTTCACGAGCAGTACTTC CAIRTDLHEQYF
TRBJ2-2 - TRBV20-1 many TGCAGTGCTAGAGTGGTCGGGGCGACCGGGGAGCTGTTTTTT CSARVVGATGELFF
TRBJ2-5 - TRBV5-2 few TGTGCCAGCAATCAGGTGGGACTAGCGGGAAAAATGGCGATAGAGACCCAGTACTTC CASNQVGLAGKMAIETQYF
TRBJ2-1 TRBD1 TRBV5-1 many TGCGCCAGCAGTCCCGGGACAGGGCCCAATGAGCAGTTCTTC CASSPGTGPNEQFF
TRBJ2-3 TRBD1 TRBV20-1 many TGCAGTGCTAGAGGCACCGGGACAGGGGCTACAGATACGCAGTATTTT CSARGTGTGATDTQYF
TRBJ1-1 - TRBV20-1 many TGCAGTGCCCCGGACACCCCCTACACTGAAGCTTTCTTT CSAPDTPYTEAFF
TRBJ2-1 - TRBV6-2/TRBV6-3 many TGTGCCAGCGTCGGGGAGACGGATGAGCAGTTCTTC CASVGETDEQFF
TRBJ2-7 TRBD2 TRBV6-2/TRBV6-3 many TGTGCCAGCAGTCCCCTCTTAAGCGGGAATGACGAGCAGTACTTC CASSPLLSGNDEQYF
TRBJ1-4 - TRBV12-3/TRBV12-4 many TGTGCCAGCACCTCACAGGGTCTAAAAGAAAAACTGTTTTTT CASTSQGLKEKLFF
TRBJ1-1 TRBD1 TRBV19 many TGTGCCAGTAAACACAGGGGTACTGAAGCTTTCTTT CASKHRGTEAFF
TRBJ1-6 - TRBV7-2 many TGTGCCAGCAGCCCTACCCCCCTAGACGTCGGTTCACCCCTCCACTTT CASSPTPLDVGSPLHF
TRBJ2-7 - TRBV4-2 many TGTGCCAGCAGCCAAGTCAAATACGGACAGAACACTTACGAGCAGTACTTC CASSQVKYGQNTYEQYF
TRBJ1-2 - TRBV6-6 many TGTGCCAGCAGCGAGGAGGGGTGGTATGGCTACACCTTC CASSEEGWYGYTF
TRBJ2-2 TRBD2 TRBV29-1 many TGCAGCGTAGATACCCTAGCGGGAGTACCCGGGGAGCTGTTTTTT CSVDTLAGVPGELFF
TRBJ1-2 TRBD1 TRBV6-1 many TGTGCCAGCAGCCCTCTGGGACAGGGGATACCTAACTATGGCTACACCTTC CASSPLGQGIPNYGYTF
TRBJ2-1 - TRBV7-2 many TGTGCCAGCAGCTTAGTGCCGGGCAGGGGAGAACTTAATGAGCAGTTCTTC CASSLVPGRGELNEQFF
TRBJ2-5 - TRBV7-2 many TGTGCCAGCAGCTTCCTCGGGGGGCTAGAGACCCAGTACTTC CASSFLGGLETQYF
TRBJ2-7 - TRBV10-2 many TGCGCCAGCTCCGGGACTCGTCCCTACGAGCAGTACTTC CASSGTRPYEQYF
TRBJ2-5 - TRBV5-1 many TGCGCCAGCAGCTCCGCCGGAGTGAAGGCGGGGGAGACCCAGTACTTC CASSSAGVKAGETQYF
TRBJ2-1 TRBD2 TRBV15 many TGTGCCACCAGCATCGGACTAGCGGGAGGGCCGGGGTCCGATGAGCAGTTCTTC CATSIGLAGGPGSDEQFF
TRBJ2-1 - TRBV7-3 many TGTGCCAGCAGCTTAGCTGACGATAGCTCCTACAATGAGCAGTTCTTC CASSLADDSSYNEQFF
TRBJ2-3 - TRBV7-3 many TGTGCCAGCAGCTCGACGACGGACGCTAGCACAGATACGCAGTATTTT CASSSTTDASTDTQYF
TRBJ2-3 - TRBV20-1 many TGCAGTACTGGAAACACAGATACGCAGTATTTT CSTGNTDTQYF
TRBJ1-2 TRBD1 TRBV29-1 - TGCAGCGTGGACCAGACAGGGGCCTATGGCTACACCTTC CSVDQTGAYGYTF
TRBJ2-7 TRBD1 TRBV29-1 - TGCAGCGTCTGGACAGGGGGCGAGCAGTACTTC CSVWTGGEQYF
TRBJ2-3 - TRBV14 many TGTGCCAGCAGCCAAGTGGGACGGGAAGAGGTGGATACGCAGTATTTT CASSQVGREEVDTQYF
TRBJ2-3 - TRBV14 many TGTGCCAGCAGCCAGCTCCCGGGACACCGCACAGATACGCAGTATTTT CASSQLPGHRTDTQYF
TRBJ1-1 - TRBV5-5 many TGTGCCAGCAGCTATCCTATAGCTGAAGCTTTCTTT CASSYPIAEAFF
TRBJ2-7 - TRBV29-1 many TGCAGCGTTGTCCAACAGAGCTCCTACGAGCAGTACTTC CSVVQQSSYEQYF